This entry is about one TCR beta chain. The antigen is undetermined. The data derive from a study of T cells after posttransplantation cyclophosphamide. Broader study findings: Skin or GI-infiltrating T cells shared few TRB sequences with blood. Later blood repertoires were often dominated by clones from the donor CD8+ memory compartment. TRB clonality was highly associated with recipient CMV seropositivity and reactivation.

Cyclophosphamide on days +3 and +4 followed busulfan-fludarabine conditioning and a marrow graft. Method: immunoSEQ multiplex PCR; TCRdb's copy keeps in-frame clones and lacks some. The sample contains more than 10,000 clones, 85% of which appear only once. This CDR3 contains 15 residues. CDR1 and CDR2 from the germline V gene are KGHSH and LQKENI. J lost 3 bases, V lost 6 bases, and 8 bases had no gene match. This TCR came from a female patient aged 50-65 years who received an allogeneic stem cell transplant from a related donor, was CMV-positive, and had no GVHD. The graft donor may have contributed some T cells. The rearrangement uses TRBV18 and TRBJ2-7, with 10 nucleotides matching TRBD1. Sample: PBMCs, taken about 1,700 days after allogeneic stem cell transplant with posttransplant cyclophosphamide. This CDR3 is CASSPGQGIVYEQYF. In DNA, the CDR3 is TGTGCCAGCTCCCCGGGACAGGGGATTGTCTACGAGCAGTACTTC.